This T cell receptor beta chain was profiled in a study of naive and memory T cell subsets (dated by TCRdb to between 2016 and 2019). Regarding the study in general: The study applied an open-source, UMI-based TCR alpha and beta sequencing pipeline to sorted naive and memory peripheral blood T cell subsets. IgG serology results and the functional CMV T cell responses were in complete agreement. RNA was DNase-treated and reverse transcribed with TCR constant-region primers, mostly using SuperScript III.

Comment on this clonotype: Its antigen is not yet known. The input lacks base qualities; no much larger clone sits a single base away.

Summary of the overall study and its limitations: The repertoire findings for the naive and memory subsets could not be validated against a ground truth because none was available. A power law was followed by TCR abundance, with an exponent that differed between naive and memory subsets but was consistent across the three individuals. A clonotype was defined as a single alpha or beta chain sequence rather than as a paired alpha/beta receptor. RNA-based TCR counts may be influenced by expression changes linked to T cell activation and differentiation. Once error correction was done, more than 90% of naive TCR sequences showed up just once, which made the naive abundance distributions much steeper than those of the memory subsets. In both CD4 and CD8 cells, a rise in Gini index and a fall in Shannon and inverse Simpson diversity were observed from naive through CM, EM and EMRA.

Separate amplification of TCR alpha and beta chain libraries was performed from the second PCR step onward. Donor CMV status was determined by IFNgamma production from CD4+ T cells after overnight stimulation of fresh PBMCs with CMV viral lysate. Miltenyi beads were used first to positively select CD4 T cells, and CD8 T cells were then positively selected from the CD4-negative fraction. Cells were stained for CD3, CD4, CD8, CD45RA, CD27 and a live/dead dye and were sorted on a BD Aria II into four subsets based on CD45RA and CD27. A few healthy volunteers provided blood, and the blood of each volunteer was split into CD4 and CD8 T cells and then into four differentiation subsets. Around 110 ml of peripheral blood was taken from each donor, and PBMC were separated by density-gradient centrifugation on Ficoll-Paque PLUS. Sorted cells were lysed in RLT buffer, after which RNA was extracted using a Qiagen RNeasy kit and stored at -80 degrees C.

Library preparation was by UMI-ligation and nested PCR. The beta constant-region primer consisted of an equimolar mixture of two oligonucleotides that together covered TRBC1 and TRBC2. Four rounds of PCR, combining the SP2 primer with nested alpha and beta constant-region primers, were used to amplify the ligated cDNA. T4 RNA ligase 1 ligated a single-stranded oligonucleotide carrying the SP2 primer and a 12-nucleotide UMI to the cDNA 3' end. Incubation of the ligation reaction was carried out at 16 degrees C for about 20-25 hours. To avoid over-amplification, PCR2 was usually performed as a SYBR Green qPCR and halted once a predetermined threshold was reached. Apart from the first purification, every purification step used Agencourt AMPure XP magnetic beads. Libraries were quantified by Qubit and checked on a TapeStation, with a main peak expected near 650 bp. Pooled libraries were sequenced on an Illumina MiSeq with v2 2x251 paired-end kits, typically giving about 0.9-2.1 million reads per sample. Libraries were pooled at around 4 nM per sample, and 5-7% PhiX was added to improve cluster recognition. As for how the authors treated the data: Decombinator assigned V and J genes to Demultiplexor-processed FASTQ reads by tag matching, allowing a single base-pair mismatch. UMIs were used by Collapsinator to correct both sequencing errors and frequency errors arising from PCR heterogeneity. CDR3Translator translated TCRs and extracted CDR3s from the conserved cysteine to the FGXG phenylalanine, flagging non-productive sequences. Gini, Shannon entropy and inverse Simpson indices were calculated on repertoires that had been subsampled to equal numbers of UMI-defined TCRs. Within the linear range, a power law was fitted to clonotype abundance distributions using maximum likelihood. Similar UMI counts, unique TCR numbers and clonal distributions were obtained with the pipeline and with MIGEC on one naive CD8 sample. Repertoires were searched for approximately 7,000 CMV-associated CDR3 sequences compiled from VDJdb and a published dataset. TCRdb passed the public sequencing reads through fastp at Q25 and MiXCR, retaining productive beta sequences. Rows matching on CDR3 protein sequence are summarized as one entry with the most common DNA and genes. These V and J calls originate from TCRdb's pipeline instead of the authors' own analysis. The sample has about 22,000 distinct CDR3 sequences on record, roughly 9.6% of them singletons. The ten largest clones add up to about 20% of the sample.

This clonotype was sampled from a human donor in good health. The specimen was central memory CD8+ T cells from blood. This sample's cell subset or site label indicates: central memory, CD45RA- CD27+.

The nucleotide sequence reads as follows: TGTGCCACCAGCTTAGACAGGGAACGGGAAAAACTGTTTTTT. This translates into CATSLDREREKLFF. This receptor chain uses TRBV15 and TRBJ1-4, with TRBD1 matching 7 junction bases. Germline trimming: 5 bases from V, 8 bases from J; junction bases outside gene matches: 8. The CDR3 starts with the cysteine, ends with the phenylalanine, and has 14 residues. The only DNA kept is the CDR3, 42 bases in frame from the first base. CDR1 and CDR2 were assigned from the germline V gene (reference sequence) as LNHNV and YYDKDF.